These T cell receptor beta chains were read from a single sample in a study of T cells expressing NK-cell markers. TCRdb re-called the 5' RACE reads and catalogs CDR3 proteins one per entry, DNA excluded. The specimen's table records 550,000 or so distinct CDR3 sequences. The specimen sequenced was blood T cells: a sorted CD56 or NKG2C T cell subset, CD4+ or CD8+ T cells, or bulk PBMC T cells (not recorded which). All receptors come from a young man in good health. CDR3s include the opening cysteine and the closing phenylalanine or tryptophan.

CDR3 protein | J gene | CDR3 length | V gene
CSARVEGGSRPTWTYEQYF | TRBJ2-7 | 19 | TRBV20-1
CASGKGLAGADTQYF | TRBJ2-3 | 15 | TRBV12-3/TRBV12-4
CASSLEGSGYSYNEQFF | TRBJ2-1 | 17 | TRBV27
CASSGSGSPGQYF | TRBJ2-5 | 13 | TRBV5-1
CASRGRTYYTF | TRBJ1-2 | 11 | TRBV12-3/TRBV12-4
CASSPPSSRLSTDTQYF | TRBJ2-3 | 17 | TRBV18
CASSLPGQGGRNQPQHF | TRBJ1-5 | 17 | TRBV5-4
CASSPAPDRGLYTGELFF | TRBJ2-2 | 18 | TRBV4-2
CASSYSPAKPQHF | TRBJ1-5 | 13 | TRBV6-2/TRBV6-3
CASSLTRMENYGYTF | TRBJ1-2 | 15 | TRBV5-1
CASSSVEGQKYNGYTF | TRBJ1-2 | 16 | TRBV28
CASSPVGGEEKLFF | TRBJ1-4 | 14 | TRBV28
CASSRQGPSPAFF | TRBJ2-1 | 13 | TRBV2
CASSRGQGATGELFF | TRBJ2-2 | 15 | TRBV5-6
CASSFTGQTQETQYF | TRBJ2-5 | 15 | TRBV5-1
CASNYRGLSTDTQYF | TRBJ2-3 | 15 | TRBV5-5
CSARVEGLAGYNEQFF | TRBJ2-1 | 16 | TRBV20-1
CASSDDSNQPQHF | TRBJ1-5 | 13 | TRBV7-9
CASSVAAPTGTGDTEAFF | TRBJ1-1 | 18 | TRBV9
CASSQTGTDSTDTQYF | TRBJ2-3 | 16 | TRBV4-2
CASSLADSEAFF | TRBJ1-1 | 12 | TRBV7-9
CASKVIAGAGEQFF | TRBJ2-1 | 14 | TRBV2
CASSVAGAEQFF | TRBJ2-1 | 12 | TRBV14
CASSHNVQVTYEQYF | TRBJ2-7 | 15 | TRBV18
CASSPRTSDEQFF | TRBJ2-1 | 13 | TRBV4-3
CASSLALTGILVDTQYF | TRBJ2-3 | 17 | TRBV5-1
CASSPGGHTNTGELFF | TRBJ2-2 | 16 | TRBV5-1
CAISVDGENYGYTF | TRBJ1-2 | 14 | TRBV10-3
CASSLGGTGDQPQHF | TRBJ1-5 | 15 | TRBV7-6
CASSQKTSGSISGANVLTF | TRBJ2-6 | 19 | TRBV5-1
CASNNRGRNNEQFF | TRBJ2-1 | 14 | TRBV4-3
CATDSGSSYNEQFF | TRBJ2-1 | 14 | TRBV24-1
CASSLDSSGYEQFF | TRBJ2-1 | 14 | TRBV18
CASSSTIQGRLGNTIYF | TRBJ1-3 | 17 | TRBV7-9
CASSPEDRPSTDTQYF | TRBJ2-3 | 16 | TRBV18
CASSLGTSNEKLFF | TRBJ1-4 | 14 | TRBV5-1
CASRGRWWDGYTF | TRBJ1-2 | 13 | TRBV27
CACLRDRGFTIDEQFF | TRBJ2-1 | 16 | TRBV30
CASSAYYQRDQPQHF | TRBJ1-5 | 15 | TRBV2
CASSQDLLTATDTQYF | TRBJ2-3 | 16 | TRBV14
CASSHLMHNEQFF | TRBJ2-1 | 13 | TRBV4-1
CASSWGGRTSDTQYF | TRBJ2-3 | 15 | TRBV5-1
CASSPSRDRFYEQYF | TRBJ2-7 | 15 | TRBV6-5
CASSTLDRGLTNEQFF | TRBJ2-1 | 16 | TRBV6-2/TRBV6-3
CASSPSGDGNEQYF | TRBJ2-7 | 14 | TRBV18
CAISESLVSEQFF | TRBJ2-1 | 13 | TRBV10-3
CASSAAAPLFYNEQFF | TRBJ2-1 | 16 | TRBV9
CASSLRSNTEAFF | TRBJ1-1 | 13 | TRBV5-1
CASSPDRGSYNEQFF | TRBJ2-1 | 15 | TRBV12-3/TRBV12-4
CASNNRGLGHTDTQYF | TRBJ2-3 | 16 | TRBV12-3/TRBV12-4